This T cell receptor (beta chain) emerged from a study of T cell repertoires in cytomegalovirus infection. Findings and caveats of the study: In two of eight donors, the top clonotype was HLA-C-restricted CMV-specific.

Using its own MiXCR run on the reads, TCRdb lists one record per CDR3 protein. The sample includes around 280,000 distinct CDR3 sequences, around 9.6% seen only once; the top ten take around 2.6%. Germline V CDR1 and CDR2: DFQATT, SNEGSKA (reference sequence). The CDR3 sequence is 16 residues long. V lost 5 bases to trimming and J lost 2 bases; unmatched junction nucleotides: 10. This clonotype was counted many times. The antigen is unknown. Sequencing input: PBMCs. The chain joins TRBV20-1 to TRBJ2-7; 12 positions match TRBD2. The source is a human donor in good health (CMV status not recorded). Some clones in this sample may be carry-over from other donors' samples. As DNA, the CDR3 is TGCAGTGCTCGGACTAGCGGGGTCGGGCCCCCCTACGAGCAGTACGTC. Translating it yields CSARTSGVGPPYEQYV.